The clone carrying this T cell receptor (beta chain) has more than one count but fewer than ten. Its specificity is not known. The source of the sample is a study of CD8+CD57+ T cells in acquired aplastic anemia. Study details: DNA from sorted CD4+ and CD8+ cells averaged around 3.5 ug.

The template for TCR beta VDJ and CDR3 sequence profiling was genomic DNA. MiXCR, applied by TCRdb to the reads, yields one record per CDR3 protein. The sample records 450,000 to 550,000 distinct CDR3 sequences, roughly 34% being singletons. General observations from the study: Significant differences in CD8+ Simpson's diversity were not observed between patients and controls.

Flow cytometry had shown expanded CD8+CD57+ cells in the patients chosen for sequencing. In all patients, the disease was severe acquired aplastic anemia. The specimen sequenced was sorted CD4+, CD8+, or CD8+CD57+ T cells (not recorded which) from PBMCs. The sequence was collected from a human donor with aplastic anemia.

The CDR3 DNA reads TGTGCCAGCAGCCTACTAGGCACTGAAGCTTTCTTT. This sequence encodes CASSLLGTEAFF. V and J are TRBV12-3 or TRBV12-4 and TRBJ1-1; no definite D call. The CDR3 length is 12 residues. V was shortened by 6 bases and J by 4 bases, with 9 bases between the two germline ends.